This T cell receptor (beta chain) was documented in a study of blood T cell repertoires in COVID-19. In the study overall: Researchers got acute and convalescent COVID-19 samples from the United States, Italy and Spain. Nucleic acid was either cDNA or gDNA, and it came from T cells, B-cell-depleted T cells, or PBMCs.

Trimming took 1 base from V and 2 from J, leaving 10 bases between them. The CDR3 has 15 amino acids. Germline V CDR1 and CDR2: LGHNT, FRNRAP. In the authors' workflow: The assay estimated nucleated cells by amplifying reference gene primers. Method: immunoSEQ multiplex PCR; TCRdb's copy keeps in-frame clones and lacks some. V and J calls and clone size are those listed in that table; D and trimming were worked out from the DNA. The sample gives about 180,000 clones, 80% to 90% of which show up once; approximately 2% is in the top ten. Material for sequencing was peripheral blood. The origin of this receptor is a man between 18 and 35 years old who had recovered from COVID-19. The rearrangement uses TRBV12-5 and TRBJ2-3, with D tentatively TRBD1 (6 bases). CDR3 protein: CASGLGQALTDTQYF. The CDR3 coding sequence is TGTGCTAGTGGTTTGGGACAGGCCCTCACAGATACGCAGTATTTT.